The present entry profiles one T cell receptor (beta chain) with its context. V was shortened by 3 bases and J by 1 base, with 17 bases between the two germline ends. CDR3 size: 17 residues. Germline loops: CDR1 SGHRS, CDR2 YFSETQ. The data stem from a study of blood T cell repertoires in COVID-19. Study summary: Samples representing acute and convalescent COVID-19 were sourced from the United States, Italy and Spain.

Under the authors' procedure: For nucleated cells, counts were estimated from reference gene primer amplification. Method: immunoSEQ multiplex PCR; TCRdb's copy keeps in-frame clones and lacks some. That table supplies the V and J calls and clone size; D and trimming were determined from the DNA. This table has about 250,000 clones, 75% to 90% appearing once. Membership in each cohort depended on participant-reported clinical history. For recovered donors of Cohort 3, there were two negative PCRs, clearance, or symptom resolution. Specimen: PBMCs or T cells enriched from blood (not recorded which). The rearrangement links TRBV5-1 to TRBJ1-5; maybe TRBD1 (5 bases). The sequence was collected from a woman under 30 who had recovered from COVID-19. The CDR3 coding sequence is TGCGCCAGCAGCTCTACGAGGACACCTGGAAGCAATCAGCCCCAGCATTTT. Residues: CASSSTRTPGSNQPQHF.